Included here is one T cell receptor beta chain sequence, with context. The data originate from a study of technical replicates of blood from four donors. Assay: immunoSEQ multiplex PCR; the TCRdb copy retains only in-frame clones and omits some. The table has 58,000 or so clones, approximately 83% seen once. V lost 5 bases to trimming and J lost 5 bases; unmatched junction nucleotides: 11. This CDR3 is 16 amino acids long. CDR1 is PRHDT and CDR2 is FYEKMQ in the germline V gene (reference sequence). The receptor was derived from a human donor in good health. Some clones in this sample may be carry-over from other donors' samples. Sequencing input: PBMCs. The rearrangement uses TRBV13 and TRBJ2-3; TRBD2 matches 9 bases. CDR3 amino acids: CASSPRSGGQEDTQYF. In DNA form, the CDR3 reads TGTGCCAGCAGCCCCAGAAGCGGGGGGCAGGAAGATACGCAGTATTTT.